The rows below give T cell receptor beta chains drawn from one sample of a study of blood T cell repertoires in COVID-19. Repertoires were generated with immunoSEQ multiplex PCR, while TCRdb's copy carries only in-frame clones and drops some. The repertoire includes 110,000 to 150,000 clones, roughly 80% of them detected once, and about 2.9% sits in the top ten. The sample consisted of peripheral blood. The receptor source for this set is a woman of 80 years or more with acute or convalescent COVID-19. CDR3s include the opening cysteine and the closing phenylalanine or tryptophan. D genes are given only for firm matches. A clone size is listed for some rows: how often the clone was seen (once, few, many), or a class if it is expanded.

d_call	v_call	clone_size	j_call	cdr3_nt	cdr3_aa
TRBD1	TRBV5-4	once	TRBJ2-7	TGTGCCAGCAGCTTCGACAGGGGGGGGATCGAGCAGTACTTC	CASSFDRGGIEQYF
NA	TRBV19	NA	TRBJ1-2	TGTGCCAGTAGTATAAACTCAAACAGGAGAAACTATGGCTACACCTTC	CASSINSNRRNYGYTF
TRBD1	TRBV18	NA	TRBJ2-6	TGTGCCAGCTCACCAACGACAGGGGGGAACGGGGCCAACGTCCTGACTTTC	CASSPTTGGNGANVLTF
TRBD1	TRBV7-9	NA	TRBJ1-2	TGTGCCAGCAGCTTGCCGGGACAGGGGCTCTATGGCTACACCTTC	CASSLPGQGLYGYTF
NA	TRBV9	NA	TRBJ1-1	TGTGCCAGCAGCGCAGGGGTTATGAACACTGAAGCTTTCTTT	CASSAGVMNTEAFF
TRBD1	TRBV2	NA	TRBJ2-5	TGTGCCAGCGCCTCTAGGGCAGGGGGCTCCCAGTCGGAGACCCAGTACTTC	CASASRAGGSQSETQYF
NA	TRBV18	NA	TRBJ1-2	TGTGCCAGCTCACCAGGGGCAGGGGCCGAAATGAACTATGGCTACACCTTC	CASSPGAGAEMNYGYTF
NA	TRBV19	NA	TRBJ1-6	TGTGCCAGTAGTATCTGGGCGACGAAAAGCTCCTATAATTCACCCCTCCACTTT	CASSIWATKSSYNSPLHF
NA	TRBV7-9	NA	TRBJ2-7	TGTGCCAGCACTAGACCCGGGTCGAGAGGCTACTCCTACGAGCAGTACTTC	CASTRPGSRGYSYEQYF
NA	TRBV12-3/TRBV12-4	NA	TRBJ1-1	TGTGCCAGCAGCCTCGCCGGTGAAGCTTTCTTT	CASSLAGEAFF
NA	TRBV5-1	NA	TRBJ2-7	TGCGCCAGCAGCTCCTCTTCCGACAGCTTATCTTCCTACGAGCAGTACTTC	CASSSSSDSLSSYEQYF
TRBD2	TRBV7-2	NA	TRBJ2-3	TGTGCCAGCAGTCCCAGCGGGGGGGTCGATACGCAGTATTTT	CASSPSGGVDTQYF
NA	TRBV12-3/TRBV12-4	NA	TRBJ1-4	TGTGCCAGCAGTTTCTCTGGGCGGGAACTGTTTTTT	CASSFSGRELFF